Listed below are T cell receptor beta chains from one sample, sequenced in a study of cytomegalovirus exposure and HLA in healthy donors. The assay was immunoSEQ multiplex PCR, and TCRdb's table has in-frame clones only and misses some. The data show roughly 150,000 clones, about 68% seen once. The sample comprised PBMCs. The receptors were sampled from a female donor in good health and CMV-seronegative. CDR3s include the opening cysteine and the closing phenylalanine or tryptophan. A D gene is named only where the DNA matches it firmly. Rows give clone size only sometimes, using once, few, many, or a class for an expanded clone.

CDR3aa | CDR3nt | abundance | j_gene | v_gene | d_gene
CASSLGQGLGETQYF | TGCGCCAGCAGCTTAGGGCAGGGTTTGGGAGAGACCCAGTACTTC | - | TRBJ2-5 | TRBV5-1 | -
CASSQKVAGGRQDTQYF | TGTGCCAGCAGCCAAAAGGTGGCGGGAGGGCGTCAAGATACGCAGTATTTT | - | TRBJ2-3 | TRBV9 | TRBD2
CASSSTPAGDTQYF | TGTGCCAGCAGCTCCACCCCGGCAGGGGATACGCAGTATTTT | - | TRBJ2-3 | TRBV7-9 | -
CAWRIRGLRGYTF | TGTGCCTGGAGAATAAGGGGGCTGCGCGGCTACACCTTC | - | TRBJ1-2 | TRBV30 | TRBD1
CASSVAPTSGSRGEQFF | TGTGCCAGCAGCGTAGCCCCTACTAGCGGGAGCCGGGGGGAGCAGTTCTTC | - | TRBJ2-1 | TRBV9 | TRBD2
CASSVTRSYEQYF | TGCGCCAGCAGCGTGACTCGATCCTACGAGCAGTACTTC | - | TRBJ2-7 | TRBV4-3 | -
CASSRAGQGSDTQYF | TGCGCCAGCAGCCGAGCGGGACAGGGTTCAGATACGCAGTATTTT | - | TRBJ2-3 | TRBV4-3 | TRBD1
CASRPSDIHEQYF | TGTGCCAGCAGACCCTCCGACATCCACGAGCAGTACTTC | - | TRBJ2-7 | TRBV27 | -
CASSLFSANTEAFF | TGTGCCAGCAGCCTCTTTAGCGCGAACACTGAAGCTTTCTTT | few | TRBJ1-1 | TRBV6-1 | -
CASTRQGGDYNEQFF | TGTGCCAGCACCAGACAGGGGGGGGATTACAATGAGCAGTTCTTC | - | TRBJ2-1 | TRBV6-5 | TRBD1
CASTAPVGAYEQYF | TGTGCCAGCACTGCGCCAGTTGGGGCTTACGAGCAGTACTTC | - | TRBJ2-7 | TRBV28 | -